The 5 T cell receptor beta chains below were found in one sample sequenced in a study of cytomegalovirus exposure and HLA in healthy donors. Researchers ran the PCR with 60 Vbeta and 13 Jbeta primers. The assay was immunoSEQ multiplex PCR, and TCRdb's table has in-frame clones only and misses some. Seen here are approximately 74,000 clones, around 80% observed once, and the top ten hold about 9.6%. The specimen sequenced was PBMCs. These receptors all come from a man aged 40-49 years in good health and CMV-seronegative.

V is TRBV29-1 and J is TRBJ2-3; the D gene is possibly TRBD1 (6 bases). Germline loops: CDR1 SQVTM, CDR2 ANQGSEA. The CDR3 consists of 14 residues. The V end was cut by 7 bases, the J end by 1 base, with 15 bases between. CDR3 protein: CSANYRQGTDTQYF. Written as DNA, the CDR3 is TGCAGCGCCAATTACCGACAGGGCACAGATACGCAGTATTTT.

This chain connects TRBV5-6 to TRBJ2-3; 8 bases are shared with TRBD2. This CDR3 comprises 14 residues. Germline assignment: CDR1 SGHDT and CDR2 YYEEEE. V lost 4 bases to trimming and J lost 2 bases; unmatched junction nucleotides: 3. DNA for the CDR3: TGTGCCAGCAGCAAACTAGCGGTCACAGATACGCAGTATTTT. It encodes CASSKLAVTDTQYF.

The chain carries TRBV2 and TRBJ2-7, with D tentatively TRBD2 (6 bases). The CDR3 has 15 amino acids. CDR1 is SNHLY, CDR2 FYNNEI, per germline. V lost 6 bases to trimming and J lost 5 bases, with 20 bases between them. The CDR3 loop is CASSSPFGSGDEQYF. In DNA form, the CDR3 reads TGTGCCAGCAGCTCACCTTTCGGGAGTGGGGACGAGCAGTACTTC. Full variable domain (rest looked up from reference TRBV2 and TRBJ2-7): EPEVTQTPSHQVTQMGQEVILRCVPISNHLYFYWYRQILGQKVEFLVSFYNNEISEKSEIFDDQFSVERPDGSNFTLKIRSTKLEDSAMYFCASSSPFGSGDEQYFGPGTRLTVT.

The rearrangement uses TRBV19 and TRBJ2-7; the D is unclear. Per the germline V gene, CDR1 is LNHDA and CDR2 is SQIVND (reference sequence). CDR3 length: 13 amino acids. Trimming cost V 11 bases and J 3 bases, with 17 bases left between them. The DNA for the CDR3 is TGTGCCGGCCTGCCAGGCGTCTTCTACGAGCAGTACTTC. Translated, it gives CAGLPGVFYEQYF.

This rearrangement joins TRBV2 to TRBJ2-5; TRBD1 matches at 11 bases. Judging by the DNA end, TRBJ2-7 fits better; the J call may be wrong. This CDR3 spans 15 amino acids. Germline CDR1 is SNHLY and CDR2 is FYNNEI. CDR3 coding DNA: TGTGCCAGCAGTCCCGGGACAGGGGGGACCTACGAGCAGTACTTC. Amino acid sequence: CASSPGTGGTYEQYF.